The 8 T cell receptor beta chains reported below all come from one sample, sequenced in a study of T-cell memory formation after mild COVID-19. TCRdb re-called the 5' RACE reads through MiXCR, storing one row per CDR3 protein. Here the sample spans 200,000 to 250,000 distinct CDR3 sequences, around 8.8% being singletons. The sample consisted of PBMCs or a T cell subset sorted from them (not recorded which). The receptors were gathered from a man younger than 35 who had mild COVID-19 (a few samples of this study predate the infection). Cell type and time point are not known.

This clonotype has a handful of counts. V gene TRBV10-3 combines with J gene TRBJ2-1; tentatively, D is TRBD1 (5 bases). Trimming stripped 5 bases from V and 0 bases from J, with 11 bases between. The CDR3 length is 15 residues. From germline, CDR1 is ENHRY and CDR2 SYGVKD. The CDR3 sequence is CAISIQASSYNEQFF. The CDR3 DNA reads TGTGCCATCAGTATACAGGCCAGCTCCTACAATGAGCAGTTCTTC.

The table lists this clonotype with a few counts. The V and J genes are TRBV5-4 and TRBJ1-5; the D is unclear. V shed 0 bases and J shed 3 bases, with 4 bases lying between them. CDR1 and CDR2 from the germline V gene are SGHNT and YYREEE (reference sequence). The CDR3 has 13 residues. CDR3 loop: CASSLDVNQPQHF. As DNA, the CDR3 is TGTGCCAGCAGCTTGGACGTCAATCAGCCCCAGCATTTT.

V and J are TRBV5-1 and TRBJ2-3; 8 bases align to TRBD2. Germline trimming cut 0 bases from V and 0 bases from J; bases unmatched to any gene: 9. The CDR3 spans 18 residues. Germline values: CDR1 SGHRS, CDR2 YFSETQ. The CDR3 loop is CASSLGLAGSTSTDTQYF. The CDR3, as DNA: TGCGCCAGCAGCTTGGGGCTAGCGGGTTCGACTAGCACAGATACGCAGTATTTT.

This clonotype was seen a few times. The J gene is TRBJ2-5, the V gene TRBV4-3; 9 bases agree with TRBD2. The CDR3 has 15 amino acids. Germline CDR1 and CDR2: LGHNA and YSLEER. J gave up 4 bases and V 4 bases, and 7 bases lay outside the gene matches. The CDR3 DNA follows: TGCGCCAGCAGCCGATTAGCGGGGGCCCGAGAGACCCAGTACTTC. It is translated as CASSRLAGARETQYF.

V and J are TRBV4-3 and TRBJ1-2; D not resolved. Germline V lookup: CDR1 LGHNA, CDR2 YSLEER. The CDR3 loop spans 15 amino acids. V lost 4 bases to trimming and J lost 3 bases, with 15 bases between them. CDR3: CASSPQRLPYYGYTF. The CDR3 coding sequence is TGCGCCAGCAGCCCGCAACGCCTTCCGTACTATGGCTACACCTTC.

In its sample, this clonotype was seen a few times. The V gene is TRBV7-2, the J gene TRBJ2-5; D possibly matches TRBD1 or TRBD2 (5 bases each). The CDR3 consists of 17 residues. Germline V CDR1 and CDR2: SGHTA, FQGNSA. Trimming left V 5 bases short and J 2 bases short, with 21 bases between. This CDR3 is CASSLRAMGVVQETQYF. The CDR3 DNA sequence: TGTGCCAGCAGCCTGAGGGCGATGGGGGTAGTTCAAGAGACCCAGTACTTC.

The chain joins TRBV7-9 to TRBJ1-5; D is undetermined. The CDR3 runs to 13 residues. CDR1 SEHNR and CDR2 FQNEAQ come from the germline V gene (reference sequence). With 5 bases removed from V and 2 bases from J, the gap between germline ends came to 7 bases. DNA of the CDR3: TGTGCCAGCAGCCCATATGGCAATCAGCCCCAGCATTTT. It yields the protein CASSPYGNQPQHF. Together with reference TRBV7-9 and TRBJ1-5, the CDR3 gives the full variable domain: DTGVSQNPRHKITKRGQNVTFRCDPISEHNRLYWYRQTLGQGPEFLTYFQNEAQLEKSRLLSDRFSAERPKGSFSTLEIQRTEQGDSAMYLCASSPYGNQPQHFGDGTRLSIL.

This clonotype was detected only a few times. The chain has TRBV7-2 and TRBJ2-1, with D possibly being TRBD1 (5 bases). CDR3 size: 13 residues. V shed 6 bases and J shed 6 bases, with 12 bases lying between them. CDR1 is SGHTA and CDR2 is FQGNSA in the germline V gene. CDR3 nucleotide sequence: TGTGCCAGCAGTCCAAGCACAGGCAATGAGCAGTTCTTC. It yields the protein CASSPSTGNEQFF.